A selection of T cell receptor beta chains follows, all from one sample in a study of Ad26.COV2.S vaccination and SARS-CoV-2 variants. The data were produced by immunoSEQ multiplex PCR, yet TCRdb's version contains in-frame clones alone and is incomplete. The sample comprises some 400,000 clones, about nine tenths of which are singletons, and under 2% rests with the top ten. The starting material was peripheral blood, obtained in a trial of Ad26.COV2.S vaccine versus placebo. Receptor source: a person aged 18-60 years who received the Ad26.COV2.S COVID-19 vaccine or a placebo. Both conserved end residues are trimmed from each CDR3. Rows may omit the clone size; those that give it use once, few, many or a size class.

CDR3 length,V gene,J gene,clone size,CDR3 protein
11,TRBV6-5,TRBJ2-7,-,ASTSLGAYEQY
15,TRBV7-2,TRBJ2-3,-,ASSLTASGRAGDTQY
10,TRBV7-8,TRBJ1-4,-,AGGGTNEKLF
14,TRBV24-1,TRBJ2-5,-,ATSDLHGGGRETQY
10,TRBV30,TRBJ1-1,-,AYKWGDTEAF
15,TRBV28,TRBJ1-5,-,ASRRRNWEVGNQPQH
13,TRBV11-2,TRBJ2-2,-,ASSTTGERGGELF
13,TRBV4-3,TRBJ2-2,-,ASSQDNREGRELF
13,TRBV6-6,TRBJ1-1,few,ASSLSATGYTEAF
12,TRBV2,TRBJ2-3,-,ASSYAGSTDTQY
13,TRBV7-9,TRBJ2-5,-,ASSSGTSGTETQY
13,TRBV5-4,TRBJ2-5,once,ASSEGSRMWETQY
11,TRBV11-2,TRBJ2-2,-,ASSHSVAGELF
10,TRBV29-1,TRBJ2-7,-,SVEWGGNEQY
12,TRBV11-1,TRBJ2-2,-,ASSLEDLTGELF
13,TRBV29-1,TRBJ2-7,-,SVLGTSGRSWEQY
9,TRBV11-2,TRBJ2-7,-,ASSLGLEQY
13,TRBV30,TRBJ2-2,-,AWSPRERNTGELF
9,TRBV30,TRBJ2-1,once,AWSHDSEQF
14,TRBV28,TRBJ1-5,-,ASSLMSWGIDQPQH
11,TRBV7-3,TRBJ1-2,-,ASSPGTGTGYT
15,TRBV14,TRBJ2-5,-,ASSPPVGPRVQETQY
13,TRBV9,TRBJ2-2,-,ASSVGGARTGELF
13,TRBV9,TRBJ2-1,-,ASSDTSGVYNEQF
13,TRBV28,TRBJ1-5,-,ASSFGGSSNQPQH
12,TRBV27,TRBJ1-6,-,ASSLKGTPFPLH
13,TRBV6-5,TRBJ1-6,-,ASSTGDAYNSPLH
14,TRBV10-3,TRBJ2-7,-,AISASGTTGIYEQY
13,TRBV5-5,TRBJ1-6,-,ASSLVSGNNSPLH
13,TRBV5-1,TRBJ2-5,-,ASSILGHYQETQY
15,TRBV6-2/TRBV6-3,TRBJ2-1,-,ASSYRASGNSYNEQF
14,TRBV10-3,TRBJ1-3,-,AISAGLTSSGNTIY
13,TRBV14,TRBJ1-4,-,ASSQARATNEKLF
11,TRBV18,TRBJ2-1,few,ASSPVRDDEQF
9,TRBV29-1,TRBJ2-7,-,SVQEIDEQY
13,TRBV7-6,TRBJ1-2,-,ASSLEGAANYGYT
10,TRBV5-1,TRBJ1-1,-,ASSLEGAEAF
14,TRBV7-2,TRBJ1-6,-,ASSLELRAYNSPLH
20,TRBV27,TRBJ2-2,-,ASSLPRQGLAGGYANTGELF
14,TRBV19,TRBJ2-6,-,ASSIRQDSGANVLT
16,TRBV28,TRBJ1-5,-,ASSPGQAGRVYNQPQH
12,TRBV5-4,TRBJ1-2,-,ASSLDGQGRGYT
15,TRBV4-2,TRBJ1-2,-,ASSQEGMGDTHYGYT